The T cell receptor beta chain described here comes from a study of blood T cell repertoires in COVID-19. Study background: Sites across the United States, Italy and Spain contributed samples from acute and convalescent COVID-19. From T cells, B-cell-depleted T cells, or PBMCs came the material, which was cDNA or gDNA.

Per the original data handling: Amplification with reference gene primers provided the estimates of nucleated cell counts. This table comes from immunoSEQ multiplex PCR, and its TCRdb copy is limited to in-frame clones, with some not included. V and J calls and clone size follow that table, whereas D and trimming were derived from the DNA. The table records roughly 190,000 clones, 80% to 90% of them present only once. Trimming took off 5 bases at V and 3 bases at J, with 10 bases between the two ends. Germline V gene lookup returns CDR1 SQVTM and CDR2 ANQGSEA. CDR3 length: 12 amino acids. This TCR derives from a woman between 65 and 79 years old with active or convalescent COVID-19. The chain joins TRBV29-1 to TRBJ1-1; D is undetermined. Sequencing input: peripheral blood. CDR3 protein: CSVQNSDTEAFF. Written as DNA, the CDR3 is TGCAGCGTTCAAAACTCGGACACTGAAGCTTTCTTT. Full variable domain (outside the CDR3, taken from reference TRBV29-1 and TRBJ1-1): SAVISQKPSRDICQRGTSLTIQCQVDSQVTMMFWYRQQPGQSLTLIATANQGSEATYESGFVIDKFPISRPNLTFSTLTVSNMSPEDSSIYLCSVQNSDTEAFFGQGTRLTVV.